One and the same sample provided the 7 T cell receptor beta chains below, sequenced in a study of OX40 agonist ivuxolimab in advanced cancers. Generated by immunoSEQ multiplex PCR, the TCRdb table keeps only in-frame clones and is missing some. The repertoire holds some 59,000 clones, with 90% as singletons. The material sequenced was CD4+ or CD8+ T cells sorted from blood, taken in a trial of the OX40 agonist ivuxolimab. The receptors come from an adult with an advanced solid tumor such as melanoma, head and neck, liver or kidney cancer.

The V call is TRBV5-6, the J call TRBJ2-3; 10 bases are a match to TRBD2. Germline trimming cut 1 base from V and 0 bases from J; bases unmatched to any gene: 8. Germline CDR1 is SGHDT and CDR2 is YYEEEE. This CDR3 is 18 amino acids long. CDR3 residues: CASSLRLAGATSTDTQYF. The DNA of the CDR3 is TGTGCCAGCAGCTTGCGGCTAGCGGGGGCCACTAGCACAGATACGCAGTATTTT.

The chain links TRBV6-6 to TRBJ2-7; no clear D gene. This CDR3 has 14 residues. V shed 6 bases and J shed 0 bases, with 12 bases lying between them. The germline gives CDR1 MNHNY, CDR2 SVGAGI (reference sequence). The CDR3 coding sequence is TGTGCCAGCAGACTACCCGGGTCCTCCTACGAGCAGTACTTC. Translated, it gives CASRLPGSSYEQYF.

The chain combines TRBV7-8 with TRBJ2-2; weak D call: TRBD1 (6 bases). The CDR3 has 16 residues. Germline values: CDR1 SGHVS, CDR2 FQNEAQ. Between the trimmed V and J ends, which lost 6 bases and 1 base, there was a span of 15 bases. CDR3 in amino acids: CASRGARTLNTGELFF. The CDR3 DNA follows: TGTGCCAGCAGGGGGGCCCGGACACTGAACACCGGGGAGCTGTTTTTT.

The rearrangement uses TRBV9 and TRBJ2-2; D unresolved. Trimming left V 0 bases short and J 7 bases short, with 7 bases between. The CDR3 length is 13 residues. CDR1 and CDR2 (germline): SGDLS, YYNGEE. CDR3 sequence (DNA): TGTGCCAGCAGCGTAGCTAATCGCGGGGAGCTGTTTTTT. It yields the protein CASSVANRGELFF. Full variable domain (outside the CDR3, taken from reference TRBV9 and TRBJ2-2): DSGVTQTPKHLITATGQRVTLRCSPRSGDLSVYWYQQSLDQGLQFLIQYYNGEERAKGNILERFSAQQFPDLHSELNLSSLELGDSALYFCASSVANRGELFFGEGSRLTVL.

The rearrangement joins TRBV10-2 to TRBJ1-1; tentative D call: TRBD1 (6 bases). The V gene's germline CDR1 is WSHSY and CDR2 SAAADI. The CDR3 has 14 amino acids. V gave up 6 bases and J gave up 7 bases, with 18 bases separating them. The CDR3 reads CASSKSAGGGEAFF. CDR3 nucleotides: TGCGCCAGCAGCAAGAGTGCGGGAGGGGGTGAAGCTTTCTTT.

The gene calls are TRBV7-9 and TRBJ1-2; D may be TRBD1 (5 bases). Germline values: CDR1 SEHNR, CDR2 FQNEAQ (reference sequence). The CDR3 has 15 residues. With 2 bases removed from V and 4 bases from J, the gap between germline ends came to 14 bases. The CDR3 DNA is TGTGCCAGCAGCTTATTTGGGGACCTGGGCTATGGCTACACCTTC. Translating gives CASSLFGDLGYGYTF.

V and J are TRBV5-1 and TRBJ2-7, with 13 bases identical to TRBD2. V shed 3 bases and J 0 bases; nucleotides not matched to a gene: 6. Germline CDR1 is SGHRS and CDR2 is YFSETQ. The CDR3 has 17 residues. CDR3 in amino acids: CASSSGTSGASSYEQYF. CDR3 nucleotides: TGCGCCAGCAGCTCCGGGACTAGCGGGGCCAGCTCCTACGAGCAGTACTTC.